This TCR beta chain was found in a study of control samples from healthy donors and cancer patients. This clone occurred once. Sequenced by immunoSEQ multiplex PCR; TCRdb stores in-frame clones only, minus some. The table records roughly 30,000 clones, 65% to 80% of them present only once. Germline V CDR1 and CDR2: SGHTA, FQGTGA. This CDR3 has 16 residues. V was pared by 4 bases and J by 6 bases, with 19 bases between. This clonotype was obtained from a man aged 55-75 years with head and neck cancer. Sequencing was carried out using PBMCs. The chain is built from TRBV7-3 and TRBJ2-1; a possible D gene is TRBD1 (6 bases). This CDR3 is CASSYGPAGTSNEQFF. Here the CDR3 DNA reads TGTGCCAGCAGCTACGGTCCGGCAGGGACATCCAATGAGCAGTTCTTC.